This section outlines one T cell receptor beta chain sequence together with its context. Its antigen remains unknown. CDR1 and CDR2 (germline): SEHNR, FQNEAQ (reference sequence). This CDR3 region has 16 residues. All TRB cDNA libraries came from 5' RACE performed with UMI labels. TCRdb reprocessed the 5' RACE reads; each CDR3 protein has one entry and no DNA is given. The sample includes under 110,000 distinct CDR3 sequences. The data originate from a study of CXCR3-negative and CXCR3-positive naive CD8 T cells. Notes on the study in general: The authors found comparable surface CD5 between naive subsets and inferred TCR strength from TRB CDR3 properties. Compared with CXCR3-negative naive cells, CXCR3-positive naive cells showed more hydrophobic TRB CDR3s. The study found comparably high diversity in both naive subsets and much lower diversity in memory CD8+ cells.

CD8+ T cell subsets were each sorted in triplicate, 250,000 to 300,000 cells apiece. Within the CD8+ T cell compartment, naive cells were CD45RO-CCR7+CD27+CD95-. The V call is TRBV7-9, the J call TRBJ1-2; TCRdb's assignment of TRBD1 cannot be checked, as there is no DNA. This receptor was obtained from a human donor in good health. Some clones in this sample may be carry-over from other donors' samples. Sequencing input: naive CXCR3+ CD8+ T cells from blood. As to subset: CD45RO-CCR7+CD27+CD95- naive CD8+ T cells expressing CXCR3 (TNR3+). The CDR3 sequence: CASSPTYRDRVNGYTF.